The present T cell receptor beta chain was sequenced within a study of T cells after yellow fever vaccination (dated by TCRdb to between 2018 and 2021). Some background on the complete study: The SMART-Seq v4 Ultra Low Input RNA kit was used to prepare libraries from fractions with low cell numbers. To follow T-cell clones before and after primary and booster YFV17D yellow fever vaccination, bulk TCR alpha and beta repertoires were sequenced over time. Two healthy male donors, one aged 18 to 29 and one aged 30 to 39 years, were included in the cohort. Blood was drawn at multiple timepoints before and after primary and secondary immunization, with bulk PBMC replicates and cell subsets isolated. What the work shows at the level of the full study, not this receptor alone: The study included only a couple of donors, which limits how far the findings can be generalized. Compared with the primary T-cell response, the secondary T-cell response was weaker but faster, peaking on day 5 rather than day 15. Most clones expanded after primary vaccination (around 97% of CD4 and roughly 91% of CD8) were re-detected after the booster, suggesting that broad memory maintenance occurred. FACS-sorted repertoires could contain abundant contaminating clonotypes from the bulk population, so computational filtering was required. A small fraction of clonotypes appeared in both the CD4 and CD8 compartments, likely as a result of convergent recombination.

The treatment or condition label of this sample denotes: live attenuated yellow fever vaccine strain. A standard Ficoll-Paque protocol was used to isolate PBMCs from peripheral blood. Dynabeads CD4 and CD8 positive selection kits were used to isolate the CD4 and CD8 T-cell fractions. RNA was extracted with TriZol from bulk PBMCs, CD4 and CD8 fractions, and dextramer-positive and dextramer-negative fractions. This clonotype has at least ten counts. The antigen this receptor binds is unknown. Base qualities are missing; no much larger clone stands one base away. Sequencer: Illumina NovaSeq 6000. TCR cDNA was synthesized by 5'RACE template switching, which introduced a universal primer site and unique molecular identifiers. cDNA synthesis was primed from both the TCR alpha and TCR beta constant segments. Library amplification used two PCR steps, and the second PCR step added sample barcodes and sequencing adapters. Sequencing of libraries was done on Illumina HiSeq 2500 (2x100 bp) or NovaSeq (2x150 bp). The paper's data handling went like this. Demultiplexing of reads and collapsing into UMI consensus sequences were performed with MIGEC, and V(D)J alignment was carried out with MiXCR. Vaccine-responding clonotypes were identified with edgeR using replicate PBMC samples, with FDR below 0.01 and a log2 fold change above 5 up to day 15 being required. Each bulk clonotype received a CD4 or CD8 identity based on whether the sequenced CD4 or CD8 repertoire contained that clonotype at higher abundance. TCRdb ran its own pipeline on the public reads, namely fastp trimming at Q25 and MiXCR clone calling, and kept in-frame beta chains. Rows with one shared CDR3 protein collapse into an entry with the most common genes and DNA. TCRdb's processing, not the study's, gives the V and J calls here. Present in this sample are more than 300,000 distinct CDR3 sequences, about 10% of which were seen just once. Together, the top ten hold about 3% of the sample.

The source was CD4+ T cells sorted from PBMCs, collected 45 days after the yellow fever booster vaccination. The receptor's source is a man between 18 and 35 years old who received the YFV17D yellow fever vaccine.

DNA sequence: TGCGCCAGCAGCCAAGATGGAAAGAGCACTGAAGCTTTCTTT. It specifies CASSQDGKSTEAFF. Recombination linked TRBV4-3 to TRBJ1-1; there is no confident call for the D gene. Trimming costs V 0 bases and J 4 bases, and their ends lie 9 bases apart. CDR3 length: 14 amino acids, cysteine to phenylalanine. Just the 42-base CDR3 DNA is kept, in frame starting at base 1. In the germline V gene, CDR1 corresponds to LGHNA and CDR2 to YSLEER.